What follows describes a single TCR beta chain. Its antigen is not known. MiXCR, run by TCRdb on the 5' RACE reads, gives a single entry per CDR3 protein. This sample carries around 300,000 distinct CDR3 sequences, 10% to 15% of them seen once, and the ten largest clones take 20% to 25%. This sample was taken from a study of T-cell memory formation after mild COVID-19. On the study more broadly: TCR clusters were largely donor specific. Study-level results: The pre-infection memory compartment contained some responding clones, suggesting cross-reactive memory joined. Among clones contracting day 15 to 85, CD4/CD8 was balanced, whereas later expanders leaned CD4+.

The V end lost 8 bases, the J end lost 2 bases, and 18 bases lay between the germline ends. CDR1 is MDHEN and CDR2 is SYDVKM in the germline V gene. This CDR3 has 15 residues. The sequence came from a man aged 18 to 30 who had mild COVID-19 (a few samples of this study predate the infection). Cell type and time point are not known. Sequences were obtained from PBMCs or a T cell subset sorted from them (not recorded which). The chain has TRBV28 and TRBJ2-5; a possible D gene is TRBD2 (5 bases). CDR3 sequence (DNA): TGTGCCAGCGGACTCAGGCCAAGATGGCAAGAGACCCAGTACTTC. This encodes CASGLRPRWQETQYF.